These 18 T cell receptor beta chains were all obtained from the same sample, sequenced in a study of early T cells in non-severe SARS-CoV-2 infection. MiXCR, applied by TCRdb to the 5' RACE reads, yields one record per CDR3 protein. The sample includes 35,000 to 45,000 distinct CDR3 sequences, under 8% of them seen just once. Source: whole blood, taken at baseline. The receptors were gathered from an adult who was a healthcare worker with PCR-confirmed SARS-CoV-2 infection or an uninfected control (not recorded which).

The chain combines TRBV29-1 with TRBJ2-5; a possible D gene is TRBD1 (6 bases). Germline V gives CDR1 SQVTM, CDR2 ANQGSEA. The germline V and J ends were trimmed by 3 bases and 5 bases, with 13 bases remaining between them. CDR3 length: 13 amino acids. Written as DNA, the CDR3 is TGCAGCGTTGACGGGCAGGGGCCGGAGACCCAGTACTTC. Translation: CSVDGQGPETQYF.

This clonotype showed up many times. The gene calls are TRBV12-3 or TRBV12-4 and TRBJ1-6; D ambiguous. This CDR3 is built from 14 residues. V was pared by 6 bases and J by 8 bases, with 14 bases between. CDR3: CASRQTRDDSPLHF. The CDR3 region has the DNA TGTGCCAGCAGACAGACCCGAGATGATTCACCCCTCCACTTT.

The chain is built from TRBV28 and TRBJ2-3, with 7 positions matching TRBD2. Germline trimming cut 4 bases from V and 0 bases from J; bases unmatched to any gene: 7. Germline CDR1 reads MDHEN; CDR2 reads SYDVKM. The CDR3 covers 16 residues. CDR3 DNA: TGTGCCAGCAGTTATCAGGCTAGCGGTAGCACAGATACGCAGTATTTT. Its protein product is CASSYQASGSTDTQYF.

This clonotype came up a few times. A much larger clone differs by one base, so this may be a read error. V gene TRBV4-1 combines with J gene TRBJ1-2; the match to TRBD1 covers 9 bases. The CDR3 extends over 14 amino acids. CDR1 is MGHRA and CDR2 is YSYEKL in the germline V gene. CDR3 amino acids: CTSSQGQGNYGYTF. CDR3 nucleotides: TGCACCAGCAGCCAAGGACAGGGGAACTATGGCTACACCTTC.

This clonotype was seen repeatedly, ten times or more. V gene TRBV6-1 combines with J gene TRBJ1-5; the match to TRBD1 covers 11 bases. Germline CDR1 and CDR2: MNHNS and SASEGT. The length of the CDR3 is 15 residues. Losses at the gene ends were 6 bases for V and 6 bases for J; bases not matched to a gene: 7. CDR3 sequence (DNA): TGTGCCAGCAGCCCGGACAGGGGGCGAGGTCAGCCCCAGCATTTT. Its protein is CASSPDRGRGQPQHF.

The sample holds many counts of this clonotype. The rearrangement links TRBV28 to TRBJ2-7, with D tentatively TRBD2 (5 bases). V gave up 3 bases and J gave up 4 bases, with 22 bases separating them. The CDR3 contains 17 residues. The germline gives CDR1 MDHEN, CDR2 SYDVKM. The CDR3 protein is CASSLRGNLLIRYEQYF. The CDR3 region has the DNA TGTGCCAGCAGTTTGAGAGGGAACCTTCTGATTAGGTACGAGCAGTACTTC.

This clonotype was observed many times. The V call is TRBV29-1, the J call TRBJ2-3; possibly TRBD1 for D (6 bases). Trimming cost V 3 bases and J 3 bases, with 22 bases left between them. The germline V gene encodes CDR1 SQVTM and CDR2 ANQGSEA. This CDR3 has 17 amino acids. The CDR3 DNA follows: TGCAGCGTTGACCTTTCGATAGGGGGATTGAGGACAGATACGCAGTATTTT. Translating it yields CSVDLSIGGLRTDTQYF.

This clonotype has at least ten counts. This chain connects TRBV13 to TRBJ1-2; possibly TRBD1 for D (6 bases). Germline lookup yields CDR1 PRHDT and CDR2 FYEKMQ (reference sequence). The CDR3 contains 14 residues. The V gene lost 3 bases and the J gene lost 4 bases, with 12 bases spanning the gap. The CDR3 loop is CASSFHRDPYGYTF. In nucleotides, the CDR3 is TGTGCCAGCAGCTTCCACAGGGATCCCTATGGCTACACCTTC. Drawing the rest from reference TRBV13 and TRBJ1-2, the complete variable domain is AAGVIQSPRHLIKEKRETATLKCYPIPRHDTVYWYQQGPGQDPQFLISFYEKMQSDKGSIPDRFSAQQFSDYHSELNMSSLELGDSALYFCASSFHRDPYGYTFGSGTRLTVV.

This chain uses TRBV19 with TRBJ2-6; D uncertain. Germline CDR1 is LNHDA and CDR2 is SQIVND (reference sequence). The germline V and J ends were trimmed by 2 bases and 0 bases, with 11 bases remaining between them. The CDR3 runs 17 residues. CDR3 DNA sequence: TGTGCCAGTAGTATAAATGGGCCCAGCTCTGGGGCCAACGTCCTGACTTTC. This sequence encodes CASSINGPSSGANVLTF.

Only a few counts were recorded for this clonotype. The chain recombines TRBV5-1 with TRBJ2-7; 9 positions agree with TRBD1. Trimming took 4 bases from V and 4 from J; bases not matched to a gene: 12. The length of the CDR3 is 16 residues. CDR1 SGHRS and CDR2 YFSETQ come from the germline V gene. CDR3 DNA: TGCGCCAGCAGCCAGGGGTCCGGGACAGGGCTGTACGAGCAGTACTTC. Residues: CASSQGSGTGLYEQYF.

This clonotype was observed many times. The V and J genes are TRBV7-3 and TRBJ2-6, with D possibly being TRBD2 (5 bases). V gave up 4 bases and J gave up 0 bases, with 13 bases separating them. This CDR3 has 17 amino acids. Germline loops: CDR1 SGHTA, CDR2 FQGTGA. The CDR3 loop reads CASSSASPFSGANVLTF. The CDR3 DNA reads as TGTGCCAGCAGCTCAGCTAGCCCCTTCTCTGGGGCCAACGTCCTGACTTTC.

At least ten counts were recorded for this clonotype. The rearrangement uses TRBV6-5 and TRBJ2-3; tentatively, D is TRBD1 (5 bases). Germline loops: CDR1 MNHEY, CDR2 SVGAGI. V dropped 2 bases and J dropped 6 bases, with 9 bases sitting between them. This CDR3 spans 13 amino acids. In DNA, the CDR3 is TGTGCCAGCAGTTACGTAGGGGCGGATACGCAGTATTTT. Translating it yields CASSYVGADTQYF.

This clonotype has ten or more counts. J is TRBJ2-5 and V is TRBV20-1, with TRBD2 identical over 12 bases. This CDR3 is built from 14 residues. V dropped 5 bases and J dropped 5; count of bases not matched to a gene: 6. Per the germline V gene, CDR1 is DFQATT and CDR2 is SNEGSKA (reference sequence). CDR3 nucleotides: TGCAGTGCTCCAGCTAGCGGGAGGGAGGAGACCCAGTACTTC. Its protein product is CSAPASGREETQYF.

Many counts were recorded for this clonotype. The J gene is TRBJ2-1, the V gene TRBV7-2, with D possibly being TRBD1 (6 bases). V gave up 2 bases and J gave up 4 bases, with 12 bases separating them. This CDR3 is 15 amino acids long. Germline CDR1 and CDR2: SGHTA and FQGNSA. The CDR3 DNA reads as TGTGCCAGCAGCTTAACCCGGGACAAGTACAATGAGCAGTTCTTC. It codes for CASSLTRDKYNEQFF. The whole variable domain, filled in from reference TRBV7-2 and TRBJ2-1, reads GAGVSQSPSNKVTEKGKDVELRCDPISGHTALYWYRQSLGQGLEFLIYFQGNSAPDKSGLPSDRFSAERTGGSVSTLTIQRTQQEDSAVYLCASSLTRDKYNEQFFGPGTRLTVL.

This clonotype was observed many times. V gene TRBV5-1 combines with J gene TRBJ2-3; 8 nucleotides align to TRBD2. Per the germline V gene, CDR1 is SGHRS and CDR2 is YFSETQ. V lost 4 bases and J lost 5; bases outside the gene matches: 12. The CDR3 length is 16 residues. In DNA, the CDR3 is TGCGCCAGCAGCCCCCTGGCGGGAGGTGGTGGAGATACGCAGTATTTT. Its translation: CASSPLAGGGGDTQYF.

In its sample, this clonotype was seen many times. The junction departs from germline at one end; a sequencing error may be responsible. The rearrangement uses TRBV18 and TRBJ1-6; unclear D gene. This CDR3 region has 12 residues. Germline V gives CDR1 KGHSH, CDR2 LQKENI. The CDR3 region is CASTRENSPLHF. The CDR3 bases are TGTGCCAGCACCCGGGAAAATTCACCCCTCCATTTT.

This clonotype came up a few times. The gene calls are TRBV5-6 and TRBJ1-1; D not resolved. From germline, CDR1 is SGHDT and CDR2 YYEEEE. The V end lost 2 bases, the J end lost 7 bases, and 6 bases lay between the germline ends. This CDR3 has 11 amino acids. In DNA, the CDR3 is TGTGCCAGCAGCTTTGACGATGAAGCTTTCTTT. Translating gives CASSFDDEAFF.

Ten or more counts support this clonotype. DNA for the CDR3: TGTGCCAGCACTCCAGGGGGGTCGGAGACCCAGTACTTC. Translating it yields CASTPGGSETQYF. V and J are TRBV28 and TRBJ2-5; D possibly corresponds to TRBD1 (7 bases). Germline-derived CDR1 and CDR2 are MDHEN and SYDVKM. The CDR3 is 13 residues long. V lost 7 bases to trimming and J lost 5 bases, with 14 bases between them.